The following is a T cell receptor (beta chain) sequence with its context. The clone's antigen remains unknown. Nothing much larger sits one base from this clone, and base qualities are not available. In the paper's terms, the time point label means: about 28 days (+/-7) after the second vaccine dose. AZD1222 recipients whose second dose came at about 4 weeks and those whose second dose came at about 12 weeks were combined into one group, since spike-specific TCR depth and breadth did not differ between the two schedules. The vaccinee samples were drawn from two UK trials, COV001 and COV002, one of which was a single-blind randomized controlled phase 2/3 trial testing AZD1222 (ChAdOx1 nCoV-19) in healthy adults. Trial participant PBMC samples were collected at day 0 and day 28 after the second dose for TCRbeta chain sequencing. This sample stems from a study of T cell responses to AZD1222 COVID-19 vaccine (dated by TCRdb to 2020 to 2022). Regarding the research as a whole: TCR sequencing was performed for 233 trial participants, of whom about 200 were given two doses of AZD1222 and around 25 were given two doses of MenACWY control vaccine. Trial participants were enrolled by age into 18-55, 56-69 and 70-plus year subgroups, with roughly 160, 29 and 62 TCR-sequenced participants respectively. What the work shows at the level of the full study, not this receptor alone: CD4 TCRs associated with the vaccine covered the entire spike protein, and the dominant responses were in regions 160-218 and 743-854. Conclusions about previously exposed vaccinees are limited, since just 6 or 7 AZD1222 recipients were seropositive for SARS-CoV-2 at baseline. Spike-specific TCR breadth and depth rose significantly after two AZD1222 doses compared with day 0 and with MenACWY recipients. Because no day 14 peak-response samples were available, repertoires were characterized only after the peak T cell response. Participants were mostly white British and included more females than males, and it was suggested by the authors that clonal diversity may have been underestimated. Epitopes outside the regions mutated in the B.1.351 and B.1.1.7 variants were reportedly recognized by nearly half of the unique spike-specific TCRs. In the small 56-69-year group, the increase in depth fell short of significance, most likely because of low power.

Here V drops 2 bases and J drops 0 bases, and the junction holds 4 bases not matched to any gene. CDR1 KGHSH and CDR2 LQKENI are derived from the germline V gene. The CDR3 spans 16 residues, from the cysteine through the phenylalanine. Solely the CDR3 DNA is kept, with 48 bases framed from the first base. The CDR3 regions of human TCRbeta chains were analyzed by immunosequencing. The original pipeline was this. TCRs in the repertoires were compared against a reference library of SARS-CoV-2-specific TCRs that had been generated with the MIRA antigen-specificity platform. Breadth meant the fraction of unique TCRs that were SARS-CoV-2-associated, whereas depth meant the fraction of total T cells that were SARS-CoV-2-associated. Using the MIRA data, every spike-specific TCR was mapped to the spike region that the TCR reacted to and assigned to either a CD4 or a CD8 class. Log10-transformed breadth and depth values were compared by one-way ANOVA with Sidak's multiple comparisons tests. This immuneACCESS table, as held by TCRdb, lists in-frame sequences with V and J called but not all clones. Of the missing ones, under half trace to an unresolved V gene in checked studies; the others have no known cause. The V and J calls and clone size come from that table; D and trimming were worked out from the DNA. For this sample the table gives 90,000 to 120,000 clones, of which around 90% were detected only once. The ten largest clones capture about 5% of the sample.

The sequence derives from an adult who received the AZD1222 COVID-19 vaccine. Rearrangement joined TRBV18 to TRBJ1-1, with 9 bases aligning to TRBD1. This specimen was peripheral blood, taken 28 days after the second AZD1222 dose. CDR3 reads: CASSPGTGSLNTEAFF. In nucleotides, the sequence is TGTGCCAGCTCACCAGGGACAGGGTCGTTGAACACTGAAGCTTTCTTT.